This T cell receptor (beta chain) was obtained from a study of T cell changes during pregnancy in multiple sclerosis. Generated by immunoSEQ multiplex PCR, the TCRdb table keeps only in-frame clones and is missing some. The sample lists about 69,000 clones, approximately 91% occurring once. CDR1 and CDR2 (germline): SGHTA, FQGNSA. The CDR3 is made up of 13 amino acids. Deletions cut 6 bases from V and 7 bases from J, with 10 bases between. The chain is built from TRBV7-2 and TRBJ1-6; D may be TRBD1 (5 bases). The source was peripheral blood, collected in the third trimester of pregnancy. This clonotype was sampled from a female donor with multiple sclerosis, enrolled in a pregnancy study. CDR3 in DNA: TGTGCCAGCAGTTGGGACTACAATTCACCCCTCCACTTT. Amino acids: CASSWDYNSPLHF.